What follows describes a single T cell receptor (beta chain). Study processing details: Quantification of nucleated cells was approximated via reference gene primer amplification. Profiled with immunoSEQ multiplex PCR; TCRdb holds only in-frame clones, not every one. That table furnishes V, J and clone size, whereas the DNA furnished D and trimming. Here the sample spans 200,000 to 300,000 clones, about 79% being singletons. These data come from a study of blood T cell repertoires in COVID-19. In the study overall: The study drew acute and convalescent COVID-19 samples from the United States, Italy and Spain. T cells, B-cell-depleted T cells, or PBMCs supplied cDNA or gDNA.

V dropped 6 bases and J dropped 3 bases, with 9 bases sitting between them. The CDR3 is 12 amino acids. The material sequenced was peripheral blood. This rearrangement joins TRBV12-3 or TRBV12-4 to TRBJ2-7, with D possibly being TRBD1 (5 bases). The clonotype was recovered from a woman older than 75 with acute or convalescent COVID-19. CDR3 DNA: TGTGCCAGCAGCCAAGGGGTCTACGAGCAGTACTTC. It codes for CASSQGVYEQYF.